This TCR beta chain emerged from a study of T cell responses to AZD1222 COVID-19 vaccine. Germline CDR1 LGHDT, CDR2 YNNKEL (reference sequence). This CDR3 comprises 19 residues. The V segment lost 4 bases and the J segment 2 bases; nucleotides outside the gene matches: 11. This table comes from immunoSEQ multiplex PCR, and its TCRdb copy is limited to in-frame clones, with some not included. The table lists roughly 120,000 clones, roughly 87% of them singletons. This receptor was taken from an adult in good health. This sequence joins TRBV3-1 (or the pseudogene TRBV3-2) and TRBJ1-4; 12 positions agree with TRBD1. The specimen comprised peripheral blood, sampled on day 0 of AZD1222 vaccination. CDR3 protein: CASSRTYPGTGGTNEKLFF. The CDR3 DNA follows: TGTGCCAGCAGCCGAACATATCCCGGGACAGGGGGCACTAATGAAAAACTGTTTTTT.